This record concerns one TCR beta chain sequence. The data belong to a study of PD-L1 blockade in urothelial cancer. For the study at large: At some point between 2013 and 2014 therapy began: atezolizumab 1,200 mg intravenously every 3 weeks.

This sample's time point: pretreatment peripheral blood. The method was immunoSEQ multiplex PCR; TCRdb's version includes in-frame clones alone and lacks a portion of them. The sample consists of 58,000 or so clones, about 76% of them appearing once. Germline V gene lookup returns CDR1 SGHKS and CDR2 YYEKEE (reference sequence). The CDR3 has 15 residues. Trimming removed 1 base from V and 0 bases from J, with 9 bases in between. The starting material was PBMCs, obtained around atezolizumab (anti-PD-L1) treatment. The clonotype was recovered from a man between 65 and 85 years old with urothelial cancer. The rearrangement joins TRBV5-5 to TRBJ2-3; unclear D gene. The CDR3 nucleotides read TGTGCCAGCAGCTTGTCTAGGTCTAGCACAGATACGCAGTATTTT. Translated: CASSLSRSSTDTQYF.